Listed here are 32 T cell receptor beta chains from one sample, sequenced in a study of T cells expressing NK-cell markers. TCRdb reprocessed the 5' RACE reads and reports one entry per CDR3 protein, with no DNA. This listing includes about 390,000 distinct CDR3 sequences. The sequencing sample was made of blood T cells: a sorted CD56 or NKG2C T cell subset, CD4+ or CD8+ T cells, or bulk PBMC T cells (not recorded which). These receptors all come from a woman aged 50 to 60 in good health.

The chain has TRBV3-1 and TRBJ2-1; TCRdb picks TRBD2, but there is no DNA to check that call. The germline gives CDR1 LGHDT, CDR2 YNNKEL (reference sequence). There are 16 residues in the CDR3. The CDR3 here is CASSQDGLAGYNEQFF.

The chain uses TRBV7-8 and TRBJ2-5. Germline V gene lookup returns CDR1 SGHVS and CDR2 FQNEAQ. The CDR3 has 12 amino acids. CDR3 amino acids: CASSRIQETQYF.

The chain combines TRBV18 with TRBJ2-2; the TCRdb call, TRBD2, lacks DNA for checking. The CDR3 contains 14 residues. The germline V gene has CDR1 KGHSH and CDR2 LQKENI. Here the CDR3 reads CASSLRENTGELFF. The full variable domain, its missing parts supplied by reference TRBV18 and TRBJ2-2, is NAGVMQNPRHLVRRRGQEARLRCSPMKGHSHVYWYRQLPEEGLKFMVYLQKENIIDESGMPKERFSAEFPKEGPSILRIQQVVRGDSAAYFCASSLRENTGELFFGEGSRLTVL.

V is TRBV7-9 and J is TRBJ2-1; there is no DNA to check the TCRdb D call of TRBD2. The germline V gene has CDR1 SEHNR and CDR2 FQNEAQ (reference sequence). This CDR3 contains 12 residues. CDR3 region: CASSLWWESYFF.

CDR3 protein: CATSDSQGPNDEQFF. The chain has TRBV24-1 and TRBJ2-1; TCRdb names TRBD1, which stays unverified in the absence of DNA. The CDR3 extends over 15 amino acids. Germline values: CDR1 KGHDR, CDR2 SFDVKD.

The chain links TRBV2 to TRBJ2-5. From germline, CDR1 is SNHLY and CDR2 FYNNEI. CDR3 length: 11 amino acids. The CDR3 loop reads CATSSSLTQYF.

V usage is TRBV9 and J usage is TRBJ2-2; there is no DNA to check the TCRdb D call of TRBD2. Germline values: CDR1 SGDLS, CDR2 YYNGEE. This CDR3 comprises 14 residues. The CDR3: CASSVAGGTGELFF.

The CDR3 sequence: CSARSPMRNQETQYF. The chain is built from TRBV20-1 and TRBJ2-5; the D call from TCRdb, TRBD2, cannot be confirmed without DNA. Germline CDR1 is DFQATT and CDR2 is SNEGSKA (reference sequence). This CDR3 has 15 residues.

The chain is built from TRBV7-8 and TRBJ2-3. Germline V gene sequence: CDR1 SGHVS, CDR2 FQNEAQ. The CDR3 consists of 14 residues. The CDR3 here is CASSLGVAGDTQYF. The full variable domain, rest sourced from reference TRBV7-8 and TRBJ2-3, is GAGVSQSPRYKVAKRGQDVALRCDPISGHVSLFWYQQALGQGPEFLTYFQNEAQLDKSGLPSDRFFAERPEGSVSTLKIQRTQQEDSAVYLCASSLGVAGDTQYFGPGTRLTVL.

The chain carries TRBV29-1 and TRBJ2-1. Germline V gives CDR1 SQVTM, CDR2 ANQGSEA. The CDR3 spans 13 residues. CDR3 residues: CSVVGRYSDEQFF.

The rearrangement links TRBV4-2 to TRBJ2-7; TCRdb gives TRBD2 as the D gene, but with no DNA this cannot be confirmed. The germline CDR1 and CDR2 sequences are LGHNA and YNFKEQ. CDR3 length: 16 residues. The CDR3 sequence is CASSQPGTSGSYEQYF.

J is TRBJ2-2 and V is TRBV6-5; the TCRdb D gene call, TRBD2, has no DNA to confirm it. This CDR3 spans 15 amino acids. Germline V gives CDR1 MNHEY, CDR2 SVGAGI. CDR3: CASSYPGLASGELFF.

The CDR3 sequence is CSARTGKTPDTQYF. The chain couples TRBV20-1 to TRBJ2-3; TCRdb's D call, TRBD1, is unchecked because there is no DNA. Germline-derived CDR1 and CDR2 are DFQATT and SNEGSKA (reference sequence). The CDR3 is made up of 14 amino acids.

The chain links TRBV9 to TRBJ2-3; TCRdb designates TRBD1, a call that cannot be tested without DNA. Germline V gene sequence: CDR1 SGDLS, CDR2 YYNGEE. CDR3 length: 13 residues. CDR3 sequence reads: CATSRDDTDTQYF.

The chain joins TRBV5-1 to TRBJ2-7; TCRdb outputs TRBD2, but without DNA this stays unchecked. This CDR3 spans 18 amino acids. Looked up from germline, CDR1 is SGHRS and CDR2 is YFSETQ. Here the CDR3 reads CASSSGLAGGQGSYEQYF.

The rearrangement links TRBV5-1 to TRBJ2-2; TCRdb lists TRBD1, though no DNA is available to test this call. This CDR3 region has 15 residues. Germline V gene sequence: CDR1 SGHRS, CDR2 YFSETQ. CDR3 protein: CASSSGAIYTGELFF. Combining the CDR3 with reference TRBV5-1 and TRBJ2-2 gives the whole variable domain KAGVTQTPRYLIKTRGQQVTLSCSPISGHRSVSWYQQTPGQGLQFLFEYFSETQRNKGNFPGRFSGRQFSNSRSEMNVSTLELGDSALYLCASSSGAIYTGELFFGEGSRLTVL.

The V and J genes are TRBV9 and TRBJ1-2; the D call of TRBD1 rests on TCRdb alone, since no DNA is present to check it. The CDR3 runs 15 residues. Germline loops: CDR1 SGDLS, CDR2 YYNGEE. This chain's CDR3 is CASSGIQGALSGYTF.

V is TRBV25-1 and J is TRBJ1-4; TCRdb proposes TRBD1, but this gene call is untestable without DNA. The CDR3 sequence is 15 residues long. Germline loops: CDR1 MGHDK, CDR2 SYGVNS. Here the CDR3 reads CASSESRGTNEKLFF. The variable domain in full, with the rest retrieved from reference TRBV25-1 and TRBJ1-4, is EADIYQTPRYLVIGTGKKITLECSQTMGHDKMYWYQQDPGMELHLIHYSYGVNSTEKGDLSSESTVSRIRTEHFPLTLESARPSHTSQYLCASSESRGTNEKLFFGSGTQLSVL.

The rearrangement links TRBV20-1 to TRBJ1-5. The CDR3 sequence is 14 residues long. Germline-derived CDR1 and CDR2 are DFQATT and SNEGSKA (reference sequence). CDR3 loop: CSASKFLSNQPQHF.

The chain is built from TRBV20-1 and TRBJ2-7; no DNA is available, so the TRBD2 call from TCRdb remains unchecked. Germline V gene data show CDR1 as DFQATT and CDR2 as SNEGSKA (reference sequence). This CDR3 spans 13 amino acids. The CDR3 region is CSARGLAAYEQYF.

The chain is built from TRBV29-1 and TRBJ2-7; TCRdb reports TRBD1, a call that lacks DNA to check it against. This CDR3 is 12 amino acids long. Per the germline V gene, CDR1 is SQVTM and CDR2 is ANQGSEA. The CDR3 here is CSVDGQGSEQYF.

V and J are TRBV20-1 and TRBJ2-4. This CDR3 has 12 residues. The germline V gene encodes CDR1 DFQATT and CDR2 SNEGSKA (reference sequence). The CDR3 here is CSASGVKNIQYF.

This chain uses TRBV5-1 with TRBJ1-2; the D call of TRBD1 rests on TCRdb alone, since no DNA is present to check it. Germline values: CDR1 SGHRS, CDR2 YFSETQ. The CDR3 is 16 residues long. Here the CDR3 reads CASSFIRGPASDGYTF.

The rearrangement joins TRBV4-2 to TRBJ2-3; the D call from TCRdb, TRBD1, cannot be confirmed without DNA. CDR1 LGHNA and CDR2 YNFKEQ come from the germline V gene. This CDR3 region has 15 residues. This chain's CDR3 is CASSQSGTGPDTQYF.

V is TRBV5-8 and J is TRBJ2-1; TCRdb gives TRBD2 as the D gene, but with no DNA this cannot be confirmed. CDR3 length: 11 amino acids. CDR1 is SGHTS and CDR2 is YDEGEE in the germline V gene. CDR3 sequence: CASTVASEQFF. Looking up the rest from reference TRBV5-8 and TRBJ2-1 gives the full variable domain: EAGVTQSPTHLIKTRGQQATLRCSPISGHTSVYWYQQALGLGLQFLLWYDEGEERNRGNFPPRFSGRQFPNYSSELNVNALELEDSALYLCASTVASEQFFGPGTRLTVL.

The genes are TRBV28 and TRBJ2-7; TCRdb picks TRBD2, but there is no DNA to check that call. Germline V CDR1 and CDR2: MDHEN, SYDVKM. The CDR3 is 15 amino acids. The CDR3 is CASSLLGGSGTEQYF.

The rearrangement links TRBV7-9 to TRBJ1-6; the D gene TCRdb calls, TRBD1, cannot be checked with no DNA. The CDR3 covers 13 residues. In germline, CDR1 is SEHNR, CDR2 FQNEAQ (reference sequence). Here the CDR3 reads CASSPPPGVPLHF. The complete variable domain, with remaining parts taken from reference TRBV7-9 and TRBJ1-6, reads DTGVSQNPRHKITKRGQNVTFRCDPISEHNRLYWYRQTLGQGPEFLTYFQNEAQLEKSRLLSDRFSAERPKGSFSTLEIQRTEQGDSAMYLCASSPPPGVPLHFGNGTRLTVT.

V is TRBV10-1 and J is TRBJ2-1; TCRdb selects TRBD2, and the lack of DNA leaves this call unchecked. The germline V gene encodes CDR1 WNHNN and CDR2 SYGVQD (reference sequence). The CDR3 extends over 16 amino acids. CDR3: CASSDHSGRARNEQFF.

This rearrangement joins TRBV9 to TRBJ2-3; TCRdb indicates TRBD2, and absent DNA this call remains unverified. The CDR3 consists of 16 residues. The germline CDR1 and CDR2 sequences are SGDLS and YYNGEE. CDR3 residues: CASSAAGTSVADTQYF.

This chain links TRBV5-1 with TRBJ2-1. The CDR3 sequence is 15 residues long. Germline V gives CDR1 SGHRS, CDR2 YFSETQ. The CDR3 spells CASSLKTQSYNEQFF. The variable domain in full, completed from reference TRBV5-1 and TRBJ2-1, reads KAGVTQTPRYLIKTRGQQVTLSCSPISGHRSVSWYQQTPGQGLQFLFEYFSETQRNKGNFPGRFSGRQFSNSRSEMNVSTLELGDSALYLCASSLKTQSYNEQFFGPGTRLTVL.

The gene calls are TRBV10-2 and TRBJ2-3. Per germline, CDR1 WSHSY and CDR2 SAAADI. The CDR3 is 12 amino acids. This CDR3 is CASRLDTDTQYF.

This chain connects TRBV5-1 to TRBJ2-1; the TRBD2 assignment by TCRdb is unverifiable without DNA. Germline CDR1 is SGHRS and CDR2 is YFSETQ. The CDR3 covers 15 residues. The chain's CDR3 is CASSDGLASYNEQFF.